The subject of this entry is one TCR beta chain. Its cognate antigen is unknown. This specimen belongs to a study of OX40 agonist ivuxolimab in advanced cancers. Study background: At 82.7% male, the cohort had a mean age of roughly 60 years, ranging from about 20 to 79. Broader study findings: Clonal expansion by week 6 occurred in CD4+ and CD8+ blood T cells (at 0.1 to 3.0 mg/kg).

Produced via immunoSEQ multiplex PCR; TCRdb's table is partial and in-frame only. The sample yields about 81,000 clones, approximately 94% seen once. This clonotype originated in an adult with an advanced solid tumor such as melanoma, head and neck, liver or kidney cancer. The sample in question was CD4+ or CD8+ T cells sorted from blood, obtained in a trial of the OX40 agonist ivuxolimab.

The CDR3 is CASRPRQGCNNEQFF. The CDR3, as DNA: TGTGCCAGCAGGCCCCGACAGGGCTGTAACAATGAGCAGTTCTTC. J is TRBJ2-1 and V is TRBV21-1; TRBD1 is the table's D call, not checked against the DNA. TRBV21-1 is a recognized pseudogene. This CDR3 region has 15 residues.